These 13 T cell receptor beta chains share one sample of origin, sequenced in a study of CD8+ T cells in alopecia areata. Treatment noted: oral pan-JAK inhibitor, 5-10 mg twice daily. After isolation, RNA underwent reverse transcription to generate cDNA as the sequencing template. Here immunoSEQ multiplex PCR was the method, and the copy in TCRdb shows in-frame clones only, minus some. This table holds under 200,000 clones, around 71% found once. This specimen consisted of CD4+ T cells sorted from blood, obtained at week 4, from a patient treated with tofacitinib. Every receptor here comes from a human donor with alopecia areata.

Comment on this clone: Other nucleotide sequences in the sample specify the same CDR3. The chain combines TRBV30 with TRBJ1-5; D is undetermined. Between the trimmed V and J ends, which lost 0 bases and 7 bases, there was a span of 10 bases. CDR3 length: 13 amino acids. Germline V gives CDR1 GTSNPN, CDR2 SVGIG (reference sequence). The DNA of the CDR3 is TGTGCCTGGAGTGTCGGCGGTTCCCAGCCCCAGCATTTT. Translating gives CAWSVGGSQPQHF.

This sequence joins TRBV7-2 and TRBJ2-1; D is unresolved. V lost 1 base, J lost 0 bases, and 7 bases lay in between. The CDR3 has 15 amino acids. Germline CDR1 is SGHTA and CDR2 is FQGNSA. The CDR3, as DNA: TGTGCCAGCAGCTTAGGGTCCTTCTCCTACAATGAGCAGTTCTTC. It codes for CASSLGSFSYNEQFF.

V gene TRBV5-1 combines with J gene TRBJ2-1, with 11 bases matching TRBD2. The CDR3 has 15 amino acids. Trimming removed 2 bases from V and 8 bases from J; junction bases left unmatched: 6. Germline CDR1 SGHRS, CDR2 YFSETQ. The CDR3 spells CASSLLAGDGYEQFF. In nucleotides, the CDR3 is TGCGCCAGCAGCTTACTAGCGGGGGATGGTTATGAGCAGTTCTTC.

The chain joins TRBV30 to TRBJ1-5; no definite D call. Per the germline V gene, CDR1 is GTSNPN and CDR2 is SVGIG (reference sequence). V dropped 2 bases and J dropped 3 bases, with 8 bases sitting between them. The CDR3 has 13 residues. CDR3 coding DNA: TGTGCCTGGAGTACGGACTCCAATCAGCCCCAGCATTTT. Translated, it gives CAWSTDSNQPQHF.

This chain links TRBV7-9 with TRBJ1-6, with D maybe TRBD1 (5 bases). The CDR3 consists of 14 residues. V was trimmed by 5 bases and J by 10 bases, leaving 15 bases between them. Germline CDR1 is SEHNR and CDR2 is FQNEAQ (reference sequence). This CDR3 reads CASSTRQNWSPLHF. CDR3 nucleotide sequence: TGTGCCAGCAGCACCAGACAGAATTGGTCACCCCTCCACTTT.

The table lists this clone with a count of one. The J gene is TRBJ1-6, the V gene TRBV30; maybe TRBD1 (6 bases). Germline V gene data show CDR1 as GTSNPN and CDR2 as SVGIG (reference sequence). CDR3 length: 16 residues. Trimming stripped 3 bases from V and 0 bases from J, with 12 bases between. CDR3 sequence: CAWRIPGASYNSPLHF. As DNA, the CDR3 is TGTGCCTGGAGAATCCCGGGGGCCTCCTATAATTCACCCCTCCACTTT.

V gene TRBV25-1 combines with J gene TRBJ2-5, with D possibly being TRBD2 (5 bases). V was cut by 1 base and J by 2 bases, with 11 bases left in between. Germline CDR1 and CDR2: MGHDK and SYGVNS. The CDR3 has 15 amino acids. CDR3: CASSEFFPGQETQYF. The DNA of the CDR3 is TGTGCCAGCAGTGAATTTTTCCCGGGGCAAGAGACCCAGTACTTC.

This clone was picked up a small number of times. Other DNA variants within this sample encode the same CDR3. The chain carries TRBV29-1 and TRBJ1-5; 8 positions match TRBD1. Losses at the gene ends were 4 bases for V and 2 bases for J; bases not matched to a gene: 1. From germline, CDR1 is SQVTM and CDR2 ANQGSEA. The CDR3 loop spans 13 amino acids. The CDR3 reads CSVGGQGNQPQHF. The CDR3 coding sequence is TGCAGCGTTGGGGGACAGGGCAATCAGCCCCAGCATTTT.

For this clone: Other DNA variants within this sample encode the same CDR3. This chain links TRBV30 with TRBJ1-5; TRBD1 might be the D (6 bases). The germline V gene encodes CDR1 GTSNPN and CDR2 SVGIG (reference sequence). The V end was cut by 2 bases, the J end by 7 bases, with 9 bases between. The CDR3 is 12 residues long. The CDR3 loop reads CAWSRRGQPQHF. CDR3 DNA sequence: TGTGCCTGGAGTCGAAGGGGGCAGCCCCAGCATTTT.

This chain joins TRBV5-6 and TRBJ2-1; 8 bases agree with TRBD1. Germline lookup yields CDR1 SGHDT and CDR2 YYEEEE. CDR3 length: 15 amino acids. V gave up 2 bases and J gave up 9 bases; unmatched junction bases: 10. Here the CDR3 reads CASSLRQGMWGEQFF. The CDR3 bases are TGTGCCAGCAGCTTACGACAGGGGATGTGGGGTGAGCAGTTCTTC. The complete variable domain, with remaining parts taken from reference TRBV5-6 and TRBJ2-1, reads DAGVTQSPTHLIKTRGQQVTLRCSPKSGHDTVSWYQQALGQGPQFIFQYYEEEERQRGNFPDRFSGHQFPNYSSELNVNALLLGDSALYLCASSLRQGMWGEQFFGPGTRLTVL.

This chain uses TRBV30 with TRBJ1-2; unclear D gene. The CDR3 length is 12 residues. CDR1 is GTSNPN and CDR2 is SVGIG in the germline V gene (reference sequence). Trimming took 2 bases from V and 7 from J, leaving 11 bases between them. The CDR3 protein is CAWSPSTIGYTF. CDR3 in DNA: TGTGCCTGGAGTCCGTCCACTATTGGCTACACCTTC.

In DNA form, the CDR3 reads TGCAGCGTTGGCGTCCTCCGGCGGGGCACTGAAGCTTTCTTT. It is translated as CSVGVLRRGTEAFF. The genes are TRBV29-1 and TRBJ1-1; D gene ambiguous. This CDR3 spans 14 amino acids. The germline V gene has CDR1 SQVTM and CDR2 ANQGSEA. V shed 4 bases and J shed 4 bases, with 16 bases lying between them.

The chain has TRBV7-3 and TRBJ2-2; D may be TRBD1 (5 bases). Between the trimmed V and J ends, which lost 1 base and 0 bases, there was a span of 6 bases. CDR1 is SGHTA and CDR2 is FQGTGA in the germline V gene. The CDR3 runs to 15 residues. DNA of the CDR3: TGTGCCAGCAGCTTAAAGGACACGAACACCGGGGAGCTGTTTTTT. Translating it yields CASSLKDTNTGELFF.